This T cell receptor beta chain emerged from a study of human T cells and chemical hapten exposure. Per germline, CDR1 SGHTA and CDR2 FQGNSA. The CDR3 is 15 amino acids. Trimming removed 2 bases at V and 0 bases at J, with 10 bases between. Each CDR3 protein gets one entry after TCRdb re-called the RACE reads with MiXCR. The sample carries 40,000 or so distinct CDR3 sequences, 9% to 15% recorded once. General observations from the study: Once DPC sensitization occurred, TCRs above 1 in 1000 frequency showed no change.

This clonotype turned up a few times. Its antigen is as yet unknown. This sample's time point: pre-sensitization, week 0. Specified treatment: therapeutic diphenylcyclopropenone sensitization with weekly scalp DPC. Whole blood that had not been fractionated was the source of extracted total RNA. This rearrangement joins TRBV7-2 to TRBJ1-1; no clear D gene. Source: whole blood, taken in connection with sensitization to the hapten diphenylcyclopropenone (DPC). The clonotype comes from a woman aged 40 to 49 with alopecia areata. Some clones in this sample may be carry-over from other donors' samples. The CDR3 DNA reads TGTGCCAGCAGCTTATATCTGGGATTGAACACTGAAGCTTTCTTT. Its translation is CASSLYLGLNTEAFF.